A single sample gave rise to the 7 T cell receptor beta chains below, sequenced in a study of T cells in Graves' hyperthyroidism and ophthalmopathy. Regions amplified from RNA transcripts were the TCR beta CDR3 regions. HTBI primers were used for first-round RT-PCR of the TCR CDR3. MiXCR was run by TCRdb on the multiplex PCR reads, yielding one entry per CDR3 protein. The table lists 550,000 to 600,000 distinct CDR3 sequences, about half of them singletons. The specimen sequenced was peripheral blood or thyroid tissue (not recorded which). Receptor source: an adult woman with Graves' disease, either hyperthyroidism or ophthalmopathy (not recorded which).

The chain combines TRBV7-9 with TRBJ1-5; perhaps TRBD1 as D (6 bases). The V gene's germline CDR1 is SEHNR and CDR2 FQNEAQ (reference sequence). The CDR3 is 16 residues long. V dropped 5 bases and J dropped 5 bases, with 19 bases sitting between them. CDR3 loop: CASSPVGGLGDQPQHF. The DNA of the CDR3 is TGTGCCAGCAGCCCTGTAGGGGGGCTGGGCGATCAGCCCCAGCATTTT. Complete variable domain (other parts from reference TRBV7-9 and TRBJ1-5): DTGVSQNPRHKITKRGQNVTFRCDPISEHNRLYWYRQTLGQGPEFLTYFQNEAQLEKSRLLSDRFSAERPKGSFSTLEIQRTEQGDSAMYLCASSPVGGLGDQPQHFGDGTRLSIL.

This clonotype was observed at least ten times. V is TRBV19 and J is TRBJ2-6; D gene ambiguous. The CDR3 is made up of 14 amino acids. V was trimmed by 5 bases and J by 0 bases, leaving 5 bases between them. Germline CDR1 LNHDA, CDR2 SQIVND (reference sequence). CDR3 in DNA: TGTGCCAGTAGTGTTAACTCTGGGGCCAACGTCCTGACTTTC. Encoded protein: CASSVNSGANVLTF.

J is TRBJ2-7 and V is TRBV11-2; 8 nucleotides agree with TRBD1. Germline V gene sequence: CDR1 SGHAT, CDR2 FQNNGV. Trimming cost V 1 base and J 7 bases; bases outside gene matches: 6. This CDR3 contains 14 residues. The CDR3 nucleotides read TGTGCCAGCAGCTTAGGGACAGGGTTCTGGGAGCAGTACTTC. Translated, it gives CASSLGTGFWEQYF.

The J gene is TRBJ2-5, the V gene TRBV7-2; no definite D call. This CDR3 is built from 13 residues. Trimming stripped 1 base from V and 9 bases from J, with 12 bases between. Germline V gives CDR1 SGHTA, CDR2 FQGNSA. Here the CDR3 DNA reads TGTGCCAGCAGCTTAGTGCCGGATCAGCCCCAGTACTTC. Translating gives CASSLVPDQPQYF. Drawing the rest from reference TRBV7-2 and TRBJ2-5, the complete variable domain is GAGVSQSPSNKVTEKGKDVELRCDPISGHTALYWYRQSLGQGLEFLIYFQGNSAPDKSGLPSDRFSAERTGGSVSTLTIQRTQQEDSAVYLCASSLVPDQPQYFGPGTRLLVL.

J is TRBJ1-1 and V is TRBV5-1; the match to TRBD1 covers 10 bases. CDR3 length: 16 amino acids. With V trimmed by 4 bases and J by 3 bases, 9 bases remained unmatched. The V gene's germline CDR1 is SGHRS and CDR2 YFSETQ. The CDR3 region has the DNA TGCGCCAGCAGCCCCTGGGCCGGGACAGGGGACACTGAAGCTTTCTTT. Protein: CASSPWAGTGDTEAFF.

The chain is built from TRBV5-1 and TRBJ2-3, with 10 nucleotides matching TRBD2. V lost 7 bases to trimming and J lost 0 bases; unmatched junction nucleotides: 11. This CDR3 is built from 17 residues. Germline CDR1 SGHRS, CDR2 YFSETQ. This chain's CDR3 is CASSLAGDAGSTDTQYF. The CDR3 DNA is TGCGCCAGCTCGCTAGCGGGAGACGCGGGGAGCACAGATACGCAGTATTTT.

This clonotype was observed many times. The chain is built from TRBV7-3 and TRBJ1-1; a weak D match, TRBD1 (6 bases). Per the germline V gene, CDR1 is SGHTA and CDR2 is FQGTGA. The ends were cut back, 5 bases at V and 0 bases at J, with 10 bases in the middle. The CDR3 spans 14 residues. The CDR3 sequence: CASSPRGLNTEAFF. CDR3 DNA: TGTGCCAGCAGCCCAAGGGGGTTGAACACTGAAGCTTTCTTT.